This record concerns one T cell receptor beta chain sequence. Its antigen is unknown. The sample is drawn from a study of cytomegalovirus exposure and HLA in healthy donors. The germline V gene encodes CDR1 MGHRA and CDR2 YSYEKL. V lost 1 base and J 7 bases, leaving 13 bases between the germline ends. The CDR3 runs 14 residues. There were likely unrecorded immune exposures, though donors were nominally healthy when sampled. Study results and caveats: The authors later found HLA-associated TCR beta chains more clonally expanded than equally common others. Cytomegalovirus-associated status was assigned to roughly 160 TCR beta chains. Later on, a genetic analysis was performed. It linked a missense variant in DCLRE1C with V- and J-gene trimming of TCR beta.

The PCR used 60 Vbeta and 13 Jbeta primers. Clones were sequenced by immunoSEQ multiplex PCR, and TCRdb holds only the in-frame ones, with some missing. Its table lists over 55,000 clones. The V gene is TRBV4-1, the J gene TRBJ1-2; a possible D gene is TRBD1 (6 bases). Sequenced sample: PBMCs. The sequence derives from a boy aged 5-17 years in good health and CMV-seronegative. The CDR3 DNA is TGCGCCAGCAGCCAAGTAGAACAGGGTGGTGGCTACACCTTC. It translates to CASSQVEQGGGYTF.